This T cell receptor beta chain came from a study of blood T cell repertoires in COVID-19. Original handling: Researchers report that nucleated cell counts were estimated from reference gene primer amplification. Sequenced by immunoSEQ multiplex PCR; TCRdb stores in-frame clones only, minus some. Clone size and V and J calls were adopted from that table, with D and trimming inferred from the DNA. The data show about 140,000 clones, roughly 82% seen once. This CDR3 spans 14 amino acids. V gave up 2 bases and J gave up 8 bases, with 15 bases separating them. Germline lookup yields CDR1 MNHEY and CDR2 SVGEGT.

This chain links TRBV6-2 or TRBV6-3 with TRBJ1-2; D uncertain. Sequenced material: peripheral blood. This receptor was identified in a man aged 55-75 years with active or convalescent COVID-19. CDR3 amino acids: CASSYGPGLGGYTF. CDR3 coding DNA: TGTGCCAGCAGTTACGGTCCGGGTCTAGGAGGCTACACCTTC.